This entry is about one T cell receptor beta chain. All enrollees were about 18 to 100 years old and from under 25 US areas. Exposed participants encountered a COVID-19 case during the 2 weeks preceding study entry. Germline V gives CDR1 KGHDR, CDR2 SFDVKD. Trimming removed 3 bases at V and 4 bases at J, with 16 bases between. The CDR3 sequence is 16 residues long. Libraries were prepared by immunoSEQ multiplex PCR; TCRdb keeps only in-frame clonotypes and omits some of them. This table holds around 200,000 clones, about 88% found once. The data derive from a study of blood T cell repertoires in COVID-19.

The chain couples TRBV24-1 to TRBJ2-3; D perhaps matches TRBD2 (5 bases). This sequence originates from a woman in her twenties or thirties who had been exposed to COVID-19. The specimen sequenced was PBMCs or T cells enriched from blood (not recorded which). The CDR3 sequence is CATSDGDYDSADTQYF. CDR3 nucleotides: TGTGCCACCAGTGATGGAGACTACGACTCCGCAGATACGCAGTATTTT.